These T cell receptor beta chains were read from a single sample in a study of T cell responses to AZD1222 COVID-19 vaccine. Profiled with immunoSEQ multiplex PCR; TCRdb holds only in-frame clones, not every one. The table records about 84,000 clones, 70% to 90% of them present only once. The material was peripheral blood, obtained on day 0 of AZD1222 vaccination. These receptors were collected from an adult in good health. The CDR3 runs from the conserved cysteine through the conserved F or W. Fields, in order: D gene, clone size, V gene, J gene, CDR3 DNA, CDR3 protein. The D gene is left open where the match is weak. The size of a clone is reported for some rows only, either as once, few or many, or as a class for expanded clones.

-,-,TRBV10-1,TRBJ2-1,TGCGCCAGCAGTGACACTCTGAGCTCCTACAATGAGCAGTTCTTC,CASSDTLSSYNEQFF
-,-,TRBV29-1,TRBJ1-1,TGCAGCGTTGAAGCCCCAGATGGGAGATTGAACACTGAAGCTTTCTTT,CSVEAPDGRLNTEAFF
-,-,TRBV7-2,TRBJ2-1,TGTGCCAGCGGGAGGGGGGAGCGCAATGAGCAGTTCTTC,CASGRGERNEQFF
TRBD1,-,TRBV2,TRBJ1-5,TGTGCCAGCAGACCAGGGGGCAGGCAGCCCCAGCATTTT,CASRPGGRQPQHF
-,-,TRBV10-2,TRBJ2-3,TGCGCCAGCAGGGACTACCGCACAGATACGCAGTATTTT,CASRDYRTDTQYF
-,-,TRBV6-5,TRBJ1-2,TGTGCCAGCAGTTGGGCCGGGGGGTGGAACAACTATGGCTACACCTTC,CASSWAGGWNNYGYTF
-,few,TRBV13,TRBJ2-1,TGTGCCAGCACCTCGGGGCCCCATGAGCAGTTCTTC,CASTSGPHEQFF
TRBD1,-,TRBV18,TRBJ1-1,TGTGCCAGCTCAGCGACAGGGACAACGGTGACTGAAGCTTTCTTT,CASSATGTTVTEAFF
-,once,TRBV6-2/TRBV6-3,TRBJ2-3,TGTGCCAGCAGCGTCGGACGGTCGCAGTATTTT,CASSVGRSQYF
-,few,TRBV12-3/TRBV12-4,TRBJ2-7,TGTGCCAGCAGTTTTTCGGAGTACGAGCAGTACTTC,CASSFSEYEQYF
TRBD2,once,TRBV28,TRBJ2-7,TGTGCCAGCAGCCCCTATAGCGGGAGTATTTCCCACGAGCAGTACTTC,CASSPYSGSISHEQYF
-,-,TRBV12-3/TRBV12-4,TRBJ1-5,TGTGCCAGCAGTACAGTTCATCAGCCCCAGCATTTT,CASSTVHQPQHF
-,-,TRBV6-2/TRBV6-3,TRBJ1-1,TGTGCCAGCAGCTGGGCCGTCACTGAAGCTTTCTTT,CASSWAVTEAFF
-,once,TRBV6-2/TRBV6-3,TRBJ2-2,TGTGCCAGCAGTCGGGGGACCGGGGAGCTGTTTTTT,CASSRGTGELFF
-,-,TRBV6-5,TRBJ1-2,TGTGCCAGCAGTTCCCCAAGTGTAGCGCGCTATGGCTACACCTTC,CASSSPSVARYGYTF
-,-,TRBV12-3/TRBV12-4,TRBJ1-1,TGTGCCAGCACCGTGGGGGCAAATGAAGCTTTCTTT,CASTVGANEAFF
-,-,TRBV7-2,TRBJ1-5,TGTGCCAGCAGCGGGCAGGTGAACCAGCCCCAGCATTTT,CASSGQVNQPQHF
-,-,TRBV12-3/TRBV12-4,TRBJ1-6,TGTGCCAGCAATCGGGAGGGTTCACCCCTCCACTTT,CASNREGSPLHF
-,-,TRBV12-3/TRBV12-4,TRBJ1-6,TGTGCCAGCAGCCAGACAGCTAATTCACCCCTCCACTTT,CASSQTANSPLHF
TRBD1,-,TRBV7-3,TRBJ1-1,TGTGCCAGCAGCCCGGGACAGCAGATTCTCACTGAAGCTTTCTTT,CASSPGQQILTEAFF
-,-,TRBV18,TRBJ1-3,TGTGCCAGCTCACCACAGGACGGGGCCGGAAACACCATATATTTT,CASSPQDGAGNTIYF
TRBD2,-,TRBV7-8,TRBJ2-7,TGTGCCAGCAGCTCTAGCGGGAGACGTAACGAGCAGTACTTC,CASSSSGRRNEQYF
-,-,TRBV5-1,TRBJ1-1,TGCGCCAGCAGGACAGACTTGGGCACTGAAGCTTTCTTT,CASRTDLGTEAFF
-,-,TRBV18,TRBJ1-1,TGTGCCAGCTCACCAGTCGGAACTGAAGCTTTCTTT,CASSPVGTEAFF
-,-,TRBV7-9,TRBJ2-5,TGTGCCAGCAGCTTAGTCCCCCCCACTGGAGAAGAGACCCAGTACTTC,CASSLVPPTGEETQYF
TRBD2,once,TRBV6-1,TRBJ2-6,TGTGCCAGCAGTGAAGGGGAGGGACGTGGGGCCAACGTCCTGACTTTC,CASSEGEGRGANVLTF
-,once,TRBV19,TRBJ2-2,TGTGCCAGTAGTATAGTTGGGGACTCCGGGGAGCTGTTTTTT,CASSIVGDSGELFF